Below, 27 T cell receptor beta chains from the same sample are listed, as sequenced in a study of blood T cell repertoires in COVID-19. Assay: immunoSEQ multiplex PCR; the TCRdb copy retains only in-frame clones and omits some. The sample has roughly 140,000 clones, about 79% seen once. The sample comprised peripheral blood. These receptors were collected from a woman aged 45-59 years in a cohort sampled during active or convalescent COVID-19.

The chain joins TRBV30 to TRBJ1-1; D uncertain. This CDR3 has 12 amino acids. Trimming removed 4 bases at V and 3 bases at J, with 9 bases between. CDR1 GTSNPN and CDR2 SVGIG come from the germline V gene (reference sequence). The CDR3, as DNA: TGTGCCTGGACAAAAATTCACACTGAAGCTTTCTTT. Its translation is CAWTKIHTEAFF.

The chain has TRBV7-6 and TRBJ2-7, with D hard to call. V lost 1 base, J lost 3 bases, and 10 bases lay in between. The CDR3 has 14 amino acids. Per germline, CDR1 SGHVS and CDR2 FNYEAQ. The CDR3 loop is CASSLGSGFYEQYF. The CDR3 region has the DNA TGTGCCAGCAGCTTAGGGTCCGGGTTCTACGAGCAGTACTTC.

The gene calls are TRBV29-1 and TRBJ1-4; D gene ambiguous. The CDR3 covers 15 residues. V lost 4 bases and J 0 bases, leaving 12 bases between the germline ends. CDR1 is SQVTM and CDR2 is ANQGSEA in the germline V gene. The CDR3 sequence is CSVGRNSATNEKLFF. The DNA for the CDR3 is TGCAGCGTTGGCAGAAATTCTGCAACTAATGAAAAACTGTTTTTT.

The chain uses TRBV5-4 and TRBJ1-3; possible D gene TRBD1, 5 bases. The germline gives CDR1 SGHNT, CDR2 YYREEE (reference sequence). This CDR3 has 14 amino acids. V lost 4 bases and J lost 1, with 9 bases in between. For the CDR3, the DNA is TGTGCCAGCAGCCCAGGGATTTCTGGAAACACCATATATTTT. It codes for CASSPGISGNTIYF. Supplemented by reference TRBV5-4 and TRBJ1-3, the full variable domain reads ETGVTQSPTHLIKTRGQQVTLRCSSQSGHNTVSWYQQALGQGPQFIFQYYREEENGRGNFPPRFSGLQFPNYSSELNVNALELDDSALYLCASSPGISGNTIYFGEGSWLTVV.

This chain uses TRBV7-8 with TRBJ1-1, with 8 bases aligning to TRBD1. Germline trimming cut 5 bases from V and 2 bases from J; bases unmatched to any gene: 7. Germline CDR1 SGHVS, CDR2 FQNEAQ. The length of the CDR3 is 15 residues. The CDR3 nucleotides read TGTGCCAGCAGCCCGCAGGGGGCATTCAACACTGAAGCTTTCTTT. It translates to CASSPQGAFNTEAFF.

This chain links TRBV2 with TRBJ2-3, with TRBD1 matching 8 bases. This CDR3 comprises 17 residues. Looked up from germline, CDR1 is SNHLY and CDR2 is FYNNEI. V was pared by 6 bases and J by 2 bases, with 13 bases of the junction left unmatched. The DNA of the CDR3 is TGTGCCAGCAGGGAAATATGGACAGGGAAGGTCACAGATACGCAGTATTTT. It codes for CASREIWTGKVTDTQYF.

The CDR3 spells CASSDRGGSGNTIYF. DNA for the CDR3: TGTGCCAGTAGCGACAGGGGGGGCTCTGGAAACACCATATATTTT. The V gene is TRBV19, the J gene TRBJ1-3, with 9 bases matching TRBD1. The CDR3 consists of 15 residues. Germline V gene data show CDR1 as LNHDA and CDR2 as SQIVND (reference sequence). J lost 0 bases, V lost 6 bases, and 3 bases had no gene match. The full variable domain, in which reference TRBV19 and TRBJ1-3 provide the parts outside the CDR3, is DGGITQSPKYLFRKEGQNVTLSCEQNLNHDAMYWYRQDPGQGLRLIYYSQIVNDFQKGDIAEGYSVSREKKESFPLTVTSAQKNPTAFYLCASSDRGGSGNTIYFGEGSWLTVV.

The J gene is TRBJ1-2, the V gene TRBV29-1; 11 bases are shared with TRBD1. Germline CDR1 reads SQVTM; CDR2 reads ANQGSEA. V was clipped by 6 bases and J by 8 bases; unmatched bases: 8. The CDR3 has 13 amino acids. The CDR3 DNA follows: TGCAGCGTGAACGGACAGGGGGCTGGAGGCTACACCTTC. Protein product: CSVNGQGAGGYTF.

The chain links TRBV7-2 to TRBJ2-7; TRBD2 matches at 9 bases. Germline V gene sequence: CDR1 SGHTA, CDR2 FQGNSA. V gave up 5 bases and J gave up 0 bases; unmatched junction bases: 17. The CDR3 has 19 amino acids. The CDR3 DNA reads TGTGCCAGCAGCCCCCTAGGAAGACTAGCGGCGACGAGCTCCTACGAGCAGTACTTC. Translated, it gives CASSPLGRLAATSSYEQYF.

The chain has TRBV19 and TRBJ2-2; 7 bases map to TRBD2. Germline loops: CDR1 LNHDA, CDR2 SQIVND (reference sequence). The CDR3 is made up of 17 amino acids. V lost 11 bases, J lost 0 bases, and 15 bases stayed unmatched. The CDR3 coding sequence is TGTGCCGTCTCAGGACAAGCGGGGAGCACGAACACCGGGGAGCTGTTTTTT. Its protein product is CAVSGQAGSTNTGELFF.

This rearrangement joins TRBV7-2 to TRBJ1-1; a weak D match, TRBD1 (5 bases). Germline loops: CDR1 SGHTA, CDR2 FQGNSA. V was clipped by 5 bases and J by 6 bases, with 16 bases between them. CDR3 length: 14 amino acids. As DNA, the CDR3 is TGTGCCAGCAGCACGGAGTACAGGAGCCCTGAAGCTTTCTTT. This translates into CASSTEYRSPEAFF.

This chain connects TRBV30 to TRBJ2-3, with 7 bases identical to TRBD1. V dropped 5 bases and J dropped 10; count of bases not matched to a gene: 12. Germline-derived CDR1 and CDR2 are GTSNPN and SVGIG (reference sequence). This CDR3 contains 13 residues. Here the CDR3 DNA reads TGTGCCTGGGACAGGGCTTATAGTATGGCGCAGTATTTT. Translating it yields CAWDRAYSMAQYF.

This clone was detected many times. This chain connects TRBV11-2 to TRBJ2-2, with 8 positions matching TRBD2. There are 16 residues in the CDR3. Germline CDR1 is SGHAT and CDR2 is FQNNGV. V was clipped by 6 bases and J by 2 bases; unmatched bases: 8. The CDR3 nucleotides read TGTGCCAGCAGTTCCAGCGGGGGCCTAAACACCGGGGAGCTGTTTTTT. Translation gives CASSSSGGLNTGELFF.

The chain is built from TRBV19 and TRBJ2-3; 8 nucleotides agree with TRBD2. With V trimmed by 8 bases and J by 1 base, 8 bases remained unmatched. The CDR3 is 15 amino acids. Looked up from germline, CDR1 is LNHDA and CDR2 is SQIVND (reference sequence). This CDR3 is CASSGGGQGTDTQYF. The DNA for the CDR3 is TGTGCCAGTTCCGGGGGGGGGCAAGGCACAGATACGCAGTATTTT. Looking up the rest from reference TRBV19 and TRBJ2-3 gives the full variable domain: DGGITQSPKYLFRKEGQNVTLSCEQNLNHDAMYWYRQDPGQGLRLIYYSQIVNDFQKGDIAEGYSVSREKKESFPLTVTSAQKNPTAFYLCASSGGGQGTDTQYFGPGTRLTVL.

V and J are TRBV2 and TRBJ1-5; TRBD1 matches at 10 bases. The CDR3 length is 15 residues. Looked up from germline, CDR1 is SNHLY and CDR2 is FYNNEI. The V and J ends lost 6 bases and 5 bases, in that order; junction bases with no gene match: 7. The CDR3 DNA follows: TGTGCCAGCAGCCCGTGGACAGGGGGAGATCAGCCCCAGCATTTT. Translation: CASSPWTGGDQPQHF.

The CDR3 protein is CASSQLSDTQYF. The CDR3 DNA is TGTGCCAGCAGCCAACTTTCCGATACGCAGTATTTT. V usage is TRBV3-1 (or the pseudogene TRBV3-2) and J usage is TRBJ2-3; D gene uncertain. The germline V gene encodes CDR1 LGHDT and CDR2 YNNKEL (reference sequence). V was cut by 2 bases and J by 6 bases, with 6 bases left in between. The CDR3 contains 12 residues.

The chain recombines TRBV7-8 with TRBJ2-4, with D maybe TRBD1 (5 bases). Germline V gives CDR1 SGHVS, CDR2 FQNEAQ. This CDR3 is 16 amino acids long. V lost 7 bases, J lost 1 base, and 17 bases lay in between. The CDR3 reads CASTAWGRVAKNIQYF. Written as DNA, the CDR3 is TGTGCCAGCACCGCCTGGGGCAGGGTGGCCAAAAACATTCAGTACTTC.

This chain joins TRBV4-1 and TRBJ1-1; possibly TRBD1 for D (5 bases). Looked up from germline, CDR1 is MGHRA and CDR2 is YSYEKL. V was clipped by 4 bases and J by 6 bases, with 18 bases between them. This CDR3 has 15 amino acids. CDR3 DNA sequence: TGCGCCAGCAGCCCCAGGGAGGGGATTGGGGCTGAAGCTTTCTTT. Translation: CASSPREGIGAEAFF.

The chain employs TRBV12-3 or TRBV12-4 and TRBJ2-1; no reliable D call. CDR3 length equals 13 residues. Trimming took 3 bases from V and 2 from J, leaving 5 bases between them. Here the CDR3 reads CASSFIPYNEQFF. The CDR3 DNA sequence: TGTGCCAGCAGTTTTATTCCCTACAATGAGCAGTTCTTC.

The chain is built from TRBV11-2 and TRBJ1-2; 9 nucleotides match TRBD1. The germline V gene has CDR1 SGHAT and CDR2 FQNNGV. V shed 1 base, J shed 2 bases, and the junction held 2 bases outside the gene matches. The CDR3 has 15 residues. CDR3 loop: CASSLVGTGNYGYTF. The CDR3 DNA sequence: TGTGCCAGCAGCTTAGTAGGGACAGGGAACTATGGCTACACCTTC.

The V and J genes are TRBV5-1 and TRBJ1-5, with 12 positions matching TRBD1. This CDR3 is built from 16 residues. The V gene's germline CDR1 is SGHRS and CDR2 YFSETQ. V was clipped by 0 bases and J by 6 bases; unmatched bases: 4. The CDR3 bases are TGCGCCAGCAGCTTGGGGGGGACAGGGGGCGTTCAGCCCCAGCATTTT. The encoded protein is CASSLGGTGGVQPQHF.

This clone was seen just once. V usage is TRBV27 and J usage is TRBJ2-1, with 8 bases identical to TRBD2. The V and J ends lost 0 bases and 4 bases, in that order; junction bases with no gene match: 2. Germline V CDR1 and CDR2: MNHEY, SMNVEV (reference sequence). The CDR3 contains 15 residues. The CDR3 sequence: CASSLSSGGYNEQFF. The CDR3, as DNA: TGTGCCAGCAGTTTATCAAGCGGGGGTTACAATGAGCAGTTCTTC.

The chain employs TRBV29-1 and TRBJ2-3; the match to TRBD1 covers 8 bases. CDR3 size: 15 residues. Germline CDR1 is SQVTM and CDR2 is ANQGSEA. The J segment lost 0 bases and the V segment lost 6 bases, leaving 8 bases of the junction unmatched. CDR3 loop: CSVDPRTGSTDTQYF. In DNA, the CDR3 is TGCAGCGTGGATCCCAGGACAGGGAGCACAGATACGCAGTATTTT.

This clone was recorded only once. The chain employs TRBV11-1 and TRBJ2-7; weak D call: TRBD1 (5 bases). V gave up 1 base and J gave up 0 bases, with 10 bases separating them. Germline V gene sequence: CDR1 SGHAT, CDR2 FQDESV (reference sequence). The CDR3 is made up of 15 amino acids. Here the CDR3 reads CASSLGQGDSYEQYF. CDR3 nucleotides: TGTGCCAGCAGCTTAGGGCAGGGTGACTCCTACGAGCAGTACTTC.

The rearrangement uses TRBV29-1 and TRBJ2-1, with 8 positions matching TRBD2. The germline gives CDR1 SQVTM, CDR2 ANQGSEA. This CDR3 has 17 residues. Trimming at V came to 1 base and at J to 4 bases, leaving 12 bases not matched to a gene. The CDR3 sequence: CSVEGKTGAGVYNEQFF. CDR3 nucleotide sequence: TGCAGCGTTGAAGGAAAAACAGGAGCGGGGGTTTACAATGAGCAGTTCTTC.

V and J are TRBV4-1 and TRBJ2-3; a possible D gene is TRBD1 (6 bases). Germline assignment: CDR1 MGHRA and CDR2 YSYEKL. The CDR3 totals 13 residues. V gave up 5 bases and J gave up 1 base, with 7 bases separating them. CDR3 sequence reads: CASSRTGTDTQYF. The CDR3 nucleotides are TGCGCCAGCAGCAGGACAGGCACAGATACGCAGTATTTT.

This clone was counted a single time. The chain has TRBV27 and TRBJ2-5, with unresolved D. There are 13 residues in the CDR3. Germline CDR1 reads MNHEY; CDR2 reads SMNVEV (reference sequence). Trimming pared 3 bases from V and 7 bases from J, leaving 12 bases between. Here the CDR3 reads CASSLIPTGTQYF. DNA for the CDR3: TGTGCCAGCAGTTTGATCCCCACCGGGACCCAGTACTTC.